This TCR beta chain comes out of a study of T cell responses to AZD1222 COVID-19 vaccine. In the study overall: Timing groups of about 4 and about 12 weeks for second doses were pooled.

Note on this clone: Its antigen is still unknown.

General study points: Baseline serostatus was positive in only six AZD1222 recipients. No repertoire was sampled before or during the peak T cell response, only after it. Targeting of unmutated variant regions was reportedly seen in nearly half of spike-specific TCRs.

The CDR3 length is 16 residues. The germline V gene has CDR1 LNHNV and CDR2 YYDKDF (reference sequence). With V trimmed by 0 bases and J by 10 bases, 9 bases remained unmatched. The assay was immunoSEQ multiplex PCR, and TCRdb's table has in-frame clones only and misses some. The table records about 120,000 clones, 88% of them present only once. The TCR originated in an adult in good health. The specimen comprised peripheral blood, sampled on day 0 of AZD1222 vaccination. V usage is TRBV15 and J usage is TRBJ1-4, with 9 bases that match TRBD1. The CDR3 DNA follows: TGTGCCACCAGCAGAGATGTGACAGGGGGTTCAGGAAAACTGTTTTTT. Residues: CATSRDVTGGSGKLFF.